One and the same sample provided the 17 T cell receptor beta chains below, sequenced in a study of blood T cell repertoires in COVID-19. Here immunoSEQ multiplex PCR was the method, and the copy in TCRdb shows in-frame clones only, minus some. Found here are about 130,000 clones, about four fifths of them singletons; the top ten hold approximately 8.4%. Sequencing was done on a sample of PBMCs or T cells enriched from blood (not recorded which). The origin of the receptors is a man in his fifties or sixties who had recovered from COVID-19.

The rearrangement uses TRBV6-2 or TRBV6-3 and TRBJ1-3; D is unclear. Germline assignment: CDR1 MNHEY and CDR2 SVGEGT. The length of the CDR3 is 15 residues. V gave up 2 bases and J gave up 0 bases, with 8 bases separating them. The CDR3 sequence: CASSYIFGSGNTIYF. In DNA, the CDR3 is TGTGCCAGCAGTTACATTTTCGGCTCTGGAAACACCATATATTTT.

V and J are TRBV5-1 and TRBJ1-4; D possibly corresponds to TRBD1 (6 bases). The CDR3 length is 16 residues. The germline V gene has CDR1 SGHRS and CDR2 YFSETQ. V was shortened by 3 bases and J by 8 bases, with 20 bases between the two germline ends. The CDR3 DNA follows: TGCGCCAGCAGCTCGGGACCCAGGGGCTTAGAGGAAAAACTGTTTTTT. Its translation is CASSSGPRGLEEKLFF.

This chain links TRBV3-1 (or the pseudogene TRBV3-2) with TRBJ1-1; 9 bases are a match to TRBD1. V trimming: 4 bases; J trimming: 4 bases; junction bases outside the gene matches: 4. Germline values: CDR1 LGHDT, CDR2 YNNKEL (reference sequence). This CDR3 is built from 14 residues. CDR3 loop: CASSLGTGFTEAFF. The CDR3 bases are TGTGCCAGCAGCCTCGGGACAGGGTTCACTGAAGCTTTCTTT.

The V and J genes are TRBV25-1 and TRBJ2-7, with 9 positions matching TRBD1. This CDR3 region has 13 residues. CDR1 is MGHDK, CDR2 SYGVNS, per germline. V lost 5 bases and J lost 7; bases outside the gene matches: 6. The CDR3 loop reads CASSKQGAWEQYF. In nucleotides, the CDR3 is TGTGCCAGCAGTAAACAGGGGGCGTGGGAGCAGTACTTC.

The V and J genes are TRBV7-2 and TRBJ2-7; 10 nucleotides align to TRBD2. The CDR3 is 14 residues long. Germline values: CDR1 SGHTA, CDR2 FQGNSA. J gave up 6 bases and V 4 bases, and 6 bases lay outside the gene matches. The CDR3 bases are TGTGCCAGCAGCTCCGGACTAGCGGTAATCGAGCAGTACTTC. Residues: CASSSGLAVIEQYF.

This chain uses TRBV4-3 with TRBJ2-2, with 7 bases aligning to TRBD1. J was trimmed by 0 bases and V by 0 bases; bases with no gene match: 7. The germline gives CDR1 LGHNA, CDR2 YSLEER. The CDR3 extends over 18 amino acids. The CDR3 region has the DNA TGCGCCAGCAGCCAAGAAGTGCCGCAGGGGGCGAACACCGGGGAGCTGTTTTTT. Amino acids: CASSQEVPQGANTGELFF.

This rearrangement joins TRBV6-5 to TRBJ2-5; 8 bases map to TRBD1. After removal of 7 bases from V and 5 bases from J, the junction contained 6 bases not matched to a gene. The germline gives CDR1 MNHEY, CDR2 SVGAGI. CDR3 length equals 13 residues. CDR3 sequence: CASTGGLKETQYF. In DNA, the CDR3 is TGTGCCAGCACAGGGGGCCTCAAGGAGACCCAGTACTTC.

This rearrangement joins TRBV2 to TRBJ2-5; 8 positions agree with TRBD1. Unmatched junction bases numbered 6, after V lost 2 bases and J lost 4 bases. This CDR3 is 15 amino acids long. CDR1 and CDR2 (germline): SNHLY, FYNNEI. CDR3 amino acids: CASSEQGARTETQYF. The CDR3, as DNA: TGTGCCAGCAGTGAACAGGGGGCTAGGACAGAGACCCAGTACTTC.

This clone was detected only once. V gene TRBV30 combines with J gene TRBJ1-5; D is undetermined. The CDR3 extends over 16 amino acids. V was pared by 2 bases and J by 0 bases, with 14 bases between. Germline V gene sequence: CDR1 GTSNPN, CDR2 SVGIG (reference sequence). The CDR3 nucleotides are TGTGCCTGGAGTCGCGGCACACCTAATAGCAATCAGCCCCAGCATTTT. Translation: CAWSRGTPNSNQPQHF. The full variable domain, completed using reference TRBV30 and TRBJ1-5, is SQTIHQWPATLVQPVGSPLSLECTVEGTSNPNLYWYRQAAGRGLQLLFYSVGIGQISSEVPQNLSASRPQDRQFILSSKKLLLSDSGFYLCAWSRGTPNSNQPQHFGDGTRLSIL.

The chain recombines TRBV2 with TRBJ2-2; D might be TRBD2 (6 bases). The V end was cut by 1 base, the J end by 5 bases, with 11 bases between. Germline values: CDR1 SNHLY, CDR2 FYNNEI. The CDR3 length is 15 residues. CDR3 region: CASSEGGRGTGELFF. CDR3 in DNA: TGTGCCAGCAGTGAAGGGGGCCGGGGGACCGGGGAGCTGTTTTTT.

The gene calls are TRBV2 and TRBJ1-5, with 9 bases fitting TRBD1. The CDR3 is made up of 16 amino acids. The V segment lost 4 bases and the J segment 5 bases; nucleotides outside the gene matches: 9. Germline-derived CDR1 and CDR2 are SNHLY and FYNNEI. The CDR3 is CASSGPRQGDYQPQHF. CDR3 nucleotides: TGTGCCAGCAGTGGGCCCCGACAGGGGGACTATCAGCCCCAGCATTTT.

This clone was seen a handful of times. V and J are TRBV12-3 or TRBV12-4 and TRBJ1-5; 8 positions agree with TRBD1. The CDR3 is 13 amino acids. Trimming took 7 bases from V and 16 from J; bases not matched to a gene: 15. The CDR3 protein is CASNPGLDRASHF. CDR3 in DNA: TGTGCCAGCAACCCCGGGTTGGACAGGGCCAGTCATTTT.

The V call is TRBV3-1 (or the pseudogene TRBV3-2), the J call TRBJ1-2, with TRBD1 matching 10 bases. J was trimmed by 5 bases and V by 2 bases; bases with no gene match: 8. This CDR3 has 16 residues. Germline CDR1 LGHDT, CDR2 YNNKEL (reference sequence). The CDR3 sequence: CASSQYQGQGDYGYTF. Here the CDR3 DNA reads TGTGCCAGCAGCCAATACCAAGGACAGGGGGATTATGGCTACACCTTC.

The V and J genes are TRBV6-5 and TRBJ2-7; 9 bases agree with TRBD1. V was clipped by 7 bases and J by 6 bases; unmatched bases: 10. The V gene's germline CDR1 is MNHEY and CDR2 SVGAGI. The CDR3 has 14 amino acids. The CDR3 nucleotides are TGTGCCAGCACTTGGGACAGGGTTTTTTCCGAGCAGTACTTC. This sequence encodes CASTWDRVFSEQYF.

The CDR3 loop reads CASAWRNYGYTF. CDR3 sequence (DNA): TGTGCCAGCGCTTGGAGGAACTATGGCTACACCTTC. The chain carries TRBV28 and TRBJ1-2, with D unresolved. Per germline, CDR1 MDHEN and CDR2 SYDVKM. The length of the CDR3 is 12 residues. With 8 bases removed from V and 2 bases from J, the gap between germline ends came to 9 bases.

The chain employs TRBV25-1 and TRBJ1-2, with TRBD1 as a possible D gene (6 bases). Germline CDR1 and CDR2: MGHDK and SYGVNS. The CDR3 loop spans 14 amino acids. Trimming pared 3 bases from V and 8 bases from J, leaving 16 bases between. CDR3 sequence: CASSDFRQGKGYTF. CDR3 nucleotide sequence: TGTGCCAGCAGTGATTTCCGGCAGGGGAAAGGCTACACCTTC.

The chain employs TRBV7-9 and TRBJ1-5; 10 positions match TRBD1. With 5 bases clipped from V and 6 bases from J, the junction kept 4 bases outside the gene matches. The CDR3 is 14 amino acids. Per the germline V gene, CDR1 is SEHNR and CDR2 is FQNEAQ (reference sequence). The CDR3 spells CASSQTGGGQPQHF. The CDR3 nucleotides read TGTGCCAGCAGCCAGACAGGGGGCGGTCAGCCCCAGCATTTT.